The present TCR beta chain was sequenced within a study of PD-1 blockade in mismatch repair-deficient tumors. On the study more broadly: All were previously treated, progressing patients with around 12 mismatch repair-deficient cancer types. Notes on the study in general: Tumor-resident clones, often absent from pretreatment blood, expanded after pembrolizumab and then contracted.

All patients were mismatch repair deficient, assessed by either PCR or immunohistochemistry. The TCR-sequenced patients were a few responders to pembrolizumab. Concerning this clone itself: The antigen is unknown.

This table comes from immunoSEQ multiplex PCR, and its TCRdb copy is limited to in-frame clones, with some not included. Of around 110,000 clones in the sample, approximately 80% were seen once. This CDR3 is 15 amino acids long. Germline assignment: CDR1 LNHDA and CDR2 SQIVND (reference sequence). Trimming stripped 5 bases from V and 5 bases from J, with 18 bases between. The chain links TRBV19 to TRBJ1-1; D ambiguous. This specimen consisted of peripheral blood, obtained roughly 60 weeks after starting pembrolizumab. The clonotype originates from an adult with mismatch repair-deficient cancer. CDR3 nucleotides: TGTGCCAGTAGTGAGAGGACCGGGAGATCGACTGAAGCTTTCTTT. It is translated as CASSERTGRSTEAFF.